This T cell receptor (beta chain) was found in a study of a mutant IDH1 vaccine in newly diagnosed glioma. Study-level information: Most had both radiotherapy and temozolomide beforehand; others had only one. Visit V12 was at week 35; visit V13 was at week 47.

By its share, this clone is large. What it binds is not known. The protocol was immunoSEQ multiplex PCR, while the TCRdb copy is restricted to in-frame clones and leaves out a portion. Among approximately 21,000 clones listed, roughly 80% were seen once. Stated time point: week 47, end of study. Every vaccine dose comprised 300 ug of mutant IDH1 20-mer peptide plus topical imiquimod. The V gene's germline CDR1 is MNHEY and CDR2 SMNVEV (reference sequence). The CDR3 extends over 15 amino acids. J was trimmed by 3 bases and V by 6 bases; bases with no gene match: 7. The chain links TRBV27 to TRBJ2-1, with TRBD2 identical over 8 bases. The clonotype comes from a man aged 40-49 years with glioma. The sequenced sample was PBMCs, obtained from a glioma patient whose treatment included an IDH1 peptide vaccine. The CDR3: CASRLSGSSYNEQFF. Here the CDR3 DNA reads TGTGCCAGCAGGCTCAGCGGGAGTAGCTACAATGAGCAGTTCTTC.